This T cell receptor (beta chain) stems from a study of blood T cells in healthy people across ages. Study conclusions and caveats: Percentage of naive T cells showed a strong correlation with TCR beta diversity. PBMCs left unsorted prevented a conclusive naive versus antigen-experienced comparison.

For the second PCR, which ran for about 7 to 11 cycles, a sample-barcoded 5' primer and a J-beta primer mix were used. A 12-random-nucleotide template-switch adaptor tagged each cDNA molecule. TCRdb re-called the 5' RACE reads with MiXCR, one entry per CDR3 protein. This sample has some 1,000,000 distinct CDR3 sequences; roughly a quarter occur once, and the top ten carry approximately 0.7%. Germline V gene lookup returns CDR1 MNHEY and CDR2 SVGEGT. This CDR3 region has 13 residues. In the case of this clonotype: Its matching antigen is unknown.

The same sample was also used in a study of T cells of mothers and their children. That publication notes: During the second PCR, the M1S primer introduced sample barcodes along with 2-4 random nucleotides.

The source material was blood. The source is a girl aged 2 to 10 in good health. The V and J genes are TRBV6-2 or TRBV6-3 and TRBJ2-5, with D maybe TRBD1 (6 bases). Gene TRBJ2-7 matches the end of the DNA better, so the J call may be wrong. The CDR3 DNA reads TGTGCCAGCACCAACACAGGGAATGGCGAGCAGTACTTC. The encoded protein is CASTNTGNGEQYF.